This T cell receptor beta chain was identified during a study of T-cell reconstitution after alpha-beta-depleted transplantation in children (dated by TCRdb to about 2016). For context, the study as a whole: The study quantitatively tracked T-cell immune reconstitution after TCRalphabeta/CD19-depleted allogeneic hematopoietic cell transplantation in children using TCR repertoire profiling.

What the work shows at the level of the full study, not this receptor alone: Over subsequent months, a decline in hyperexpanded clone frequencies was noted, and after one year, T-cell counts and TCRbeta diversity were mostly ascribed to newly produced T cells. Apparently early alphabetaT-cell count recovery about two months after transplant reportedly relied on only several hundred rapidly expanded clones derived from non-depleted graft cells. In some patients, the high TCRbeta diversity seen at day 60 was put down to recipient T cells and intrathymic progenitors that had survived conditioning.

Remarks on this clonotype: This receptor's antigen is unknown. No much larger clonotype is one base removed from it; base qualities were not supplied.

The sample's treatment or condition label, in plain terms: allogeneic hematopoietic cell transplantation with graft depleted of TCRalphabeta T cells and CD19 B cells. The transplant recipients were children given TCRalphabeta/CD19-depleted allogeneic hematopoietic cell grafts. V was cut back by 2 bases and J by 1 base, leaving a gap of 9 bases between them. There are 14 amino acids in the CDR3, from cysteine to phenylalanine inclusive. The CDR3 DNA has 42 bases and is translated from base 1. Reading the germline V gene gives CDR1 SGHTA and CDR2 FQGNSA. The library was made by PCR. The sample was run on an Illumina HiSeq 2500. To normalize quantification of the TCRbeta repertoire, the TCR libraries were built with molecular barcoding that relied on unique molecular identifiers. The public reads were reprocessed in TCRdb via fastp at Q25 and MiXCR, keeping in-frame beta chains. When rows share a CDR3 protein, they turn into one entry using the most common DNA and genes. The sample records about 200,000 distinct CDR3 sequences, approximately 6% of which are singletons. Of the sample, around 4.1% falls within the top ten clones.

The origin of this receptor is a girl in the first two years of life with combined immunodeficiency, due to receive a stem cell transplant. Specimen: PBMCs, collected before TCRalphabeta/CD19-depleted stem cell transplant. The receptor chain draws on TRBV7-2 and TRBJ2-7; D gene: possibly TRBD2, on 5 matching bases. The encoded CDR3 is CASSLSAGSYEQYF. In nucleotide form, the sequence is TGTGCCAGCAGCTTAAGCGCGGGTTCCTACGAGCAGTACTTC.